This T cell receptor (beta chain) was captured in a study of blood T cell repertoires in COVID-19. In the study overall: Sites across the United States, Italy and Spain contributed samples from acute and convalescent COVID-19. T cells, B-cell-depleted T cells, or PBMCs supplied cDNA or gDNA.

Per the original methods: Reference gene primer amplification gave estimated nucleated cell counts. Repertoires were generated with immunoSEQ multiplex PCR, while TCRdb's copy carries only in-frame clones and drops some. V, J and clone size were drawn from that table, and D and trimming were deduced from the DNA. The table lists 100,000 to 110,000 clones, 80% to 90% of them singletons. Germline lookup yields CDR1 SGHRS and CDR2 YFSETQ. CDR3 size: 14 residues. Unmatched junction bases numbered 11, after V lost 7 bases and J lost 9 bases. Sequencing was performed on peripheral blood. This clonotype was obtained from a human donor in a cohort sampled during active COVID-19. The chain is built from TRBV5-1 and TRBJ2-1; 9 bases are shared with TRBD1. The CDR3 here is CASGTWTGEIEQFF. CDR3 bases: TGCGCCAGCGGGACCTGGACAGGGGAGATTGAGCAGTTCTTC.